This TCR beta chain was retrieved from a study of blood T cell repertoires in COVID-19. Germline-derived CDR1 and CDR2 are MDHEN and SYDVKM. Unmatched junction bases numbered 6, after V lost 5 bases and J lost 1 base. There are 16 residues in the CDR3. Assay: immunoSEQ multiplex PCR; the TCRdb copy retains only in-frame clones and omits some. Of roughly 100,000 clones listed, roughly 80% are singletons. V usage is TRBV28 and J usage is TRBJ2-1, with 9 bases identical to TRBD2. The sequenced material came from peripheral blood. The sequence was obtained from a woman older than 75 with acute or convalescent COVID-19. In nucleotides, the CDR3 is TGTGCCAGCAGTCTCGCGGCGGGAGGGTCCTACAATGAGCAGTTCTTC. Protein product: CASSLAAGGSYNEQFF.